This TCR beta chain was captured in a study of control samples from healthy donors and cancer patients (dated by TCRdb to the early 2020s). Remarks on this clone: What this receptor recognizes is not known. Base quality data are lacking; no much larger clone is found one base away.

V gives up 2 bases and J gives up 5 bases, and the segment between their germline ends measures 15 bases. The cysteine opens and the phenylalanine closes a CDR3 of 14 amino acids. The retained sequence is limited to the CDR3, 42 bases, with the frame set at the first base. The germline V gene encodes CDR1 GTSNPN and CDR2 SVGIG (reference sequence). Library preparation employed the immunoSEQ multiplex PCR assay. Sourced from immuneACCESS, this table was stored by TCRdb with only in-frame sequences that have V and J called. A share of the clones is absent; for the studies checked, an unresolved V gene accounts for under half, and the remainder has no known explanation. In this sample the table shows 150,000 to 160,000 clones, 85% to 95% of which occur a single time. Jointly, the top ten make up 2.4% of the sample.

This chain is built from TRBV30 and TRBJ2-5, with no reliable assignment of the D segment. The origin of this receptor is a man aged 45-65 years in good health. The sample comprised blood. The nucleotide sequence reads as follows: TGTGCCTGGAGTAACCCAGTGATTAGGGAGACCCAGTACTTC. This translates into CAWSNPVIRETQYF.